The 5 T cell receptor beta chains listed next were all sequenced from one sample in a study of blood T cell repertoires in COVID-19 (dated by TCRdb to the early 2020s). Library preparation used the immunoSEQ multiplex PCR assay. TCRdb provides this immuneACCESS table in a form limited to in-frame rearrangements. Some clones are lacking; in checked studies, under half of them reflect an unresolved V gene, and why the rest are absent is not known. For this sample there are over 45,000 clones; over 75% appear just once. More than 4.5% of the sample lies in the top ten. The material sequenced was peripheral blood. The receptors here all came from a man aged 80 or over in a cohort sampled during active COVID-19.

The chain is built from TRBV11-2 and TRBJ1-1; 10 nucleotides match TRBD1. V gave up 1 base and J gave up 6 bases; unmatched junction bases: 11. The CDR3 extends over 17 amino acids. Germline V gene lookup returns CDR1 SGHAT and CDR2 FQNNGV. CDR3 bases: TGTGCCAGCAGCTTAGTAGGTTTTGGGACAGGGGCCCCTGAAGCTTTCTTT. It translates to CASSLVGFGTGAPEAFF.

This CDR3 is CATRGAGTDTQYF. The CDR3 DNA reads as TGTGCCACCAGGGGGGCGGGCACAGATACGCAGTATTTT. The chain recombines TRBV24-1 with TRBJ2-3; possible D gene TRBD1, 6 bases. Per germline, CDR1 KGHDR and CDR2 SFDVKD. The V end was cut by 7 bases, the J end by 1 base, with 8 bases between. This CDR3 spans 13 amino acids.

The chain is built from TRBV6-6 and TRBJ1-2, with D perhaps TRBD1 (6 bases). Trimming took 7 bases from V and 0 from J, leaving 12 bases between them. Germline V lookup: CDR1 MNHNY, CDR2 SVGAGI (reference sequence). CDR3 length equals 14 residues. The CDR3 protein is CASTRQEANYGYTF. CDR3 DNA sequence: TGTGCCAGCACACGACAGGAAGCTAACTATGGCTACACCTTC.

This clone came up a few times. The rearrangement uses TRBV6-2 or TRBV6-3 and TRBJ1-2; a possible D gene is TRBD1 (5 bases). CDR1 and CDR2 (germline): MNHEY, SVGEGT. CDR3 length: 13 residues. V lost 2 bases and J 6 bases, leaving 10 bases between the germline ends. This CDR3 is CASSYMWGDGYTF. The CDR3 bases are TGTGCCAGCAGTTACATGTGGGGCGATGGCTACACCTTC.

The rearrangement joins TRBV20-1 to TRBJ2-7; D is ambiguous. Trimming cost V 6 bases and J 4 bases, with 10 bases left between them. CDR3 length equals 11 residues. Germline assignment: CDR1 DFQATT and CDR2 SNEGSKA (reference sequence). CDR3 in amino acids: CSASLEYEQYF. The CDR3 DNA is TGCAGTGCGAGCCTTGAATACGAGCAGTACTTC.